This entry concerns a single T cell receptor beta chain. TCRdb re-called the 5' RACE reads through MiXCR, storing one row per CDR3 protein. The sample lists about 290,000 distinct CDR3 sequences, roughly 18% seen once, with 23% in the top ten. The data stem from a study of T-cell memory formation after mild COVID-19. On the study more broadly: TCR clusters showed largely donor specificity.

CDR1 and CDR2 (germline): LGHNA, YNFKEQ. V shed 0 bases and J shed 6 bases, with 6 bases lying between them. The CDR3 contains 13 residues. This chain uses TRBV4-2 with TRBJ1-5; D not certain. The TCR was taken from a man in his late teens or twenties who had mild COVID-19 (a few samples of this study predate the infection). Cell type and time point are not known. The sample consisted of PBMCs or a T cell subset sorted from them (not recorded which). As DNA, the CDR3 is TGTGCCAGCAGCCAAGACCACGGTCAGCCCCAGCATTTT. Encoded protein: CASSQDHGQPQHF.